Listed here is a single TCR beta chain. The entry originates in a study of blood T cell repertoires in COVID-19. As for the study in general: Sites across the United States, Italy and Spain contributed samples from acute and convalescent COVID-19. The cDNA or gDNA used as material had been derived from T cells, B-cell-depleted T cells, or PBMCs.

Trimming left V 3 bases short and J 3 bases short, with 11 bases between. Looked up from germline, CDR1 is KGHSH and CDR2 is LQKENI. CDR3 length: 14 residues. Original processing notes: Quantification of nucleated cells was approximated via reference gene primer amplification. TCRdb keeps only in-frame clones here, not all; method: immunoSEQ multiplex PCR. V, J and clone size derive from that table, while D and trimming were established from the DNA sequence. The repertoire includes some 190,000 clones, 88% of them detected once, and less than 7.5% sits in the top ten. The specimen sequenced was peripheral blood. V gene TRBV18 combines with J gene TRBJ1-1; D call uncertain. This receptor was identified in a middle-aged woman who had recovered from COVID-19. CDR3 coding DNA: TGTGCCAGCTCACCTGAAGGGAGACACACTGAAGCTTTCTTT. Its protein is CASSPEGRHTEAFF.